Given below is one T cell receptor beta chain in context. Its antigen is as yet unknown. The data belong to a study of post-analysis software for immune sequencing data. Study-wide background: The disease courses spanned relapsing-remitting, secondary progressive and progressive-relapsing forms of multiple sclerosis. Study findings and constraints: Significantly lower normalized Chao1 diversity was seen in multiple sclerosis patients than in controls. Five or six TRBV segments appeared more often in patients than in controls, and TRBV5-6, TRBV5-1 and TRBV20-1 were among these.

V was pared by 10 bases and J by 1 base, with 15 bases of the junction left unmatched. This CDR3 has 18 residues. Incorporated into the TCR beta cDNA libraries were unique molecular identifiers, which served to reduce PCR and sequencing biases. Starting from around 1 to 10 million T cells, the study yielded roughly 0.5 million cDNA molecules. TCRdb ran MiXCR on the PCR reads and lists one entry per CDR3 protein. The sample has about 540,000 distinct CDR3 sequences; 30% to 40% are singletons. The rearrangement joins TRBV12-3 or TRBV12-4 to TRBJ2-1, with 11 bases matching TRBD2. Sequenced sample: blood. The TCR was taken from a girl aged 2 to 17 with multiple sclerosis. CDR3 nucleotides: TGTGCCACCCGTTTGGGGCTAGCGGGGGGTGGATCCTACAATGAGCAGTTCTTC. It encodes CATRLGLAGGGSYNEQFF.